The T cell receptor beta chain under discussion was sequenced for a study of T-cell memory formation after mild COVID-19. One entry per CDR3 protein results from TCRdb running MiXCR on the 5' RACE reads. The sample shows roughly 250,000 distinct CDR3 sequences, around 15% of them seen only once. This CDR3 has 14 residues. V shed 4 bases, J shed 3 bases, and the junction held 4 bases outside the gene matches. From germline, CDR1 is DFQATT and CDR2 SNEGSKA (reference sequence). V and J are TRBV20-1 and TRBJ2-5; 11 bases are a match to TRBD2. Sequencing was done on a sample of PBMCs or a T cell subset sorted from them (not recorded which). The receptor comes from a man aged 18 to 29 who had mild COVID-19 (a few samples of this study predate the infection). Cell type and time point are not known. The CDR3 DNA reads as TGCAGTGCTACTTCACTAGCGGGGGAAGAGACCCAGTACTTC. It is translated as CSATSLAGEETQYF.